These 10 T cell receptor beta chains were sequenced from one sample in a study of CD8+CD57+ T cells in acquired aplastic anemia. It was genomic DNA that served as the template for profiling TCR beta VDJ and CDR3. TCRdb recomputed calls from the reads with MiXCR, one row per CDR3 protein. The table has about 160,000 distinct CDR3 sequences, roughly 47% seen once. Specimen: sorted CD4+, CD8+, or CD8+CD57+ T cells (not recorded which) from PBMCs. These receptors all come from a human donor in good health.

Notes on this clonotype: An end of the junction does not agree with germline; a read error may underlie this. The chain joins TRBV5-5 to TRBJ1-3, with 7 positions matching TRBD1. Germline V gene sequence: CDR1 SGHKS, CDR2 YYEKEE (reference sequence). The CDR3 consists of 10 residues. CDR3 sequence reads: CASSAGDRDF. CDR3 DNA: TGTGCCAGCAGCGCCGGCGACAGGGATTTT.

The genes are TRBV25-1 and TRBJ2-3; no firm D call. The CDR3 loop spans 13 amino acids. Trimming removed 1 base from V and 0 bases from J, with 2 bases in between. CDR1 and CDR2 from the germline V gene are MGHDK and SYGVNS. The CDR3 spells CASSELSTDTQYF. Here the CDR3 DNA reads TGTGCCAGCAGTGAATTGAGCACAGATACGCAGTATTTT.

This clonotype was seen only a few times. The V and J genes are TRBV7-2 and TRBJ1-6; D not certain. The germline CDR1 and CDR2 sequences are SGHTA and FQGNSA. V lost 2 bases and J 10 bases, leaving 9 bases between the germline ends. The CDR3 spans 13 residues. The CDR3 sequence is CASSLKTNSPLHF. The DNA for the CDR3 is TGTGCCAGCAGCTTAAAAACGAACTCACCCCTCCACTTT.

In its sample, this clonotype was seen once. CDR3 sequence reads: CASSLDRVLQFF. The CDR3 DNA reads TGTGCCAGCAGCTTGGACAGGGTACTCCAGTTCTTC. The chain combines TRBV7-6 with TRBJ2-1, with 8 bases identical to TRBD1. The length of the CDR3 is 12 residues. CDR1 and CDR2 from the germline V gene are SGHVS and FNYEAQ. The ends lost 3 bases at V and 13 bases at J; junction bases unmatched: 5.

This chain links TRBV10-1 with TRBJ2-7; 8 nucleotides line up with TRBD1. After removal of 3 bases from V and 6 bases from J, the junction contained 7 bases not matched to a gene. CDR3 length equals 14 residues. Germline CDR1 is WNHNN and CDR2 is SYGVQD (reference sequence). The CDR3 region is CASSDSQGAFEQYF. The CDR3, as DNA: TGCGCCAGCAGTGACAGTCAGGGGGCATTCGAGCAGTACTTC.

This clonotype was seen many times. CDR3: CASSFSGSSYNEQFF. DNA for the CDR3: TGTGCCAGCAGCTTTAGCGGGAGCTCCTACAATGAGCAGTTCTTC. The chain carries TRBV7-3 and TRBJ2-1; 9 nucleotides match TRBD2. Germline V gives CDR1 SGHTA, CDR2 FQGTGA. With 3 bases clipped from V and 0 bases from J, the junction kept 0 bases outside the gene matches. The CDR3 spans 15 residues.

In its sample, this clonotype was seen many times. The chain recombines TRBV20-1 with TRBJ2-2; D possibly corresponds to TRBD2 (6 bases). CDR3 length: 14 amino acids. The V end lost 7 bases, the J end lost 0 bases, and 12 bases lay between the germline ends. Per germline, CDR1 DFQATT and CDR2 SNEGSKA (reference sequence). CDR3 DNA: TGCAGTGTTCGGCGGGGCGCGAACACCGGGGAGCTGTTTTTT. Its protein is CSVRRGANTGELFF.

This clonotype was detected ten times or more. The chain employs TRBV10-1 and TRBJ1-2; D is ambiguous. The germline CDR1 and CDR2 sequences are WNHNN and SYGVQD (reference sequence). The V end was cut by 5 bases, the J end by 4 bases, with 11 bases between. There are 13 residues in the CDR3. The DNA for the CDR3 is TGCGCCAGCAGTTACGACCAAGCCTATGGCTACACCTTC. Amino acid sequence: CASSYDQAYGYTF.

Ten or more counts support this clonotype. The rearrangement joins TRBV6-1 to TRBJ1-1, with 7 bases lining up with TRBD1. The germline CDR1 and CDR2 sequences are MNHNS and SASEGT. The V and J ends lost 6 bases and 1 base, in that order; junction bases with no gene match: 8. CDR3 length: 15 amino acids. The CDR3: CASRNTGVANTEAFF. The DNA of the CDR3 is TGTGCCAGCAGAAATACAGGGGTGGCGAACACTGAAGCTTTCTTT.

This clonotype has a count of ten or more. This sequence joins TRBV29-1 and TRBJ1-4; TRBD1 matches at 7 bases. The V and J ends lost 6 bases and 5 bases, in that order; junction bases with no gene match: 6. CDR3 length: 13 residues. Germline V gene lookup returns CDR1 SQVTM and CDR2 ANQGSEA. The CDR3 DNA reads as TGCAGCGTGGGGGGACAGCCAAATGAAAAACTGTTTTTT. It encodes CSVGGQPNEKLFF.